These 5 T cell receptor beta chains originate from one sample sequenced in a study of shared clonotypes between healthy human individuals. Libraries were prepared by immunoSEQ multiplex PCR; TCRdb keeps only in-frame clonotypes and omits some of them. The sample has around 1,000,000 clones, 70% to 80% seen once. Source material: memory CD4+ T cells from PBMCs. Subset specified: CD45RA-negative fraction. These receptors came from a man aged 18 to 30 in good health. Some clones in this sample may be carry-over from other donors' samples.

This chain joins TRBV7-8 and TRBJ2-5; D possibly corresponds to TRBD2 (6 bases). The germline gives CDR1 SGHVS, CDR2 FQNEAQ. The V and J ends lost 2 bases and 3 bases respectively, with 13 bases between them. The CDR3 totals 15 residues. This CDR3 reads CASSLLGTQKETQYF. For the CDR3, the DNA is TGTGCCAGCAGCTTACTTGGGACTCAAAAAGAGACCCAGTACTTC.

The chain carries TRBV4-1 and TRBJ1-1, with D unresolved. Trimming took 1 base from V and 5 from J, leaving 8 bases between them. This CDR3 has 13 amino acids. From germline, CDR1 is MGHRA and CDR2 YSYEKL. For the CDR3, the DNA is TGCGCCAGCAGCCAAGTTGTGGGAACTGAAGCTTTCTTT. It specifies CASSQVVGTEAFF.

This clone was seen many times. The chain recombines TRBV14 with TRBJ2-7; no definite D call. Deletions cut 6 bases from V and 12 bases from J, with 9 bases between. Germline-derived CDR1 and CDR2 are SGHDN and FVKESK. The CDR3 sequence is 9 residues long. The CDR3 coding sequence is TGTGCCAGCAGGAGGCCGCGGTACTTC. This gives the protein CASRRPRYF.

This chain joins TRBV19 and TRBJ1-5; D is possibly TRBD1 (5 bases). V lost 3 bases, J lost 4 bases, and 16 bases lay in between. Germline V gene data show CDR1 as LNHDA and CDR2 as SQIVND (reference sequence). The CDR3 totals 16 residues. The DNA for the CDR3 is TGTGCCAGTAGTATTCAGGGCAGAGGAGAAAATCAGCCCCAGCATTTT. Amino acids: CASSIQGRGENQPQHF.

The chain is built from TRBV5-1 and TRBJ2-3; D ambiguous. CDR1 is SGHRS and CDR2 is YFSETQ in the germline V gene. The length of the CDR3 is 15 residues. Trimming stripped 0 bases from V and 2 bases from J, with 10 bases between. The CDR3 protein is CASSLALGATDTQYF. CDR3 DNA: TGCGCCAGCAGCTTGGCCCTTGGTGCCACAGATACGCAGTATTTT.